Each of the 12 T cell receptor beta chains below was sequenced from the same sample in a study of blood T cell repertoires in COVID-19 (TCRdb year 2020). To prepare the library, the immunoSEQ multiplex PCR assay was applied. What TCRdb holds here is the immuneACCESS table cut down to in-frame rearrangements. Part of the clones is not present; checked against another copy, under half of the missing clones reflect an unresolved V gene, and the others are unexplained. Present in this sample are a few hundred thousand clones, about 83% of which were seen just once. The ten largest clones take up about a tenth of the sample. Sequences were obtained from PBMCs or T cells enriched from blood (not recorded which). The receptors were sampled from a woman aged 45-65 years who had recovered from COVID-19.

The genes are TRBV30 and TRBJ2-1; 9 nucleotides align to TRBD1. The CDR3 contains 14 residues. V shed 5 bases, J shed 12 bases, and the junction held 14 bases outside the gene matches. Looked up from germline, CDR1 is GTSNPN and CDR2 is SVGIG (reference sequence). The CDR3 nucleotides are TGTGCCTGGGCCGCCGGGACAGGGTACGATCGGCAGTTCTTC. Its protein is CAWAAGTGYDRQFF.

V is TRBV21-1 and J is TRBJ1-5; TRBD1, the D gene given by the table, was not confirmed from the DNA. TRBV21-1 constitutes a pseudogene. The length of the CDR3 is 16 residues. As DNA, the CDR3 is TGTGCCAGCAGCAAACCACTGGACAGGGGCGGACAGCCCCAGCATTTT. Its protein product is CASSKPLDRGGQPQHF.

The chain combines TRBV29-1 with TRBJ2-7; the D is unclear. This CDR3 comprises 12 residues. CDR1 is SQVTM, CDR2 ANQGSEA, per germline. V shed 4 bases and J shed 2 bases, with 9 bases lying between them. The CDR3 reads CSVAATTYEQYF. For the CDR3, the DNA is TGCAGCGTTGCGGCCACTACCTACGAGCAGTACTTC.

The chain employs TRBV23-1 and TRBJ1-5, with D possibly matching TRBD1 (6 bases). TRBV23-1 is designated an ORF whose function remains uncertain. The CDR3 runs 15 residues. V was clipped by 8 bases and J by 3 bases, with 17 bases between them. CDR3 in DNA: TGCGCCAGCGGGCAAGACAGGAGGTACAATCAGCCCCAGCATTTT. Translation gives CASGQDRRYNQPQHF.

The chain is built from TRBV5-6 and TRBJ1-2, with 9 bases lining up with TRBD1. The CDR3 spans 14 residues. Per germline, CDR1 SGHDT and CDR2 YYEEEE. V was pared by 2 bases and J by 6 bases, with 5 bases of the junction left unmatched. The CDR3 protein is CASSFRDRVDGYTF. DNA of the CDR3: TGTGCCAGCAGCTTCCGGGACAGGGTCGATGGCTACACCTTC.

This chain connects TRBV20-1 to TRBJ1-3, with 9 bases fitting TRBD1. Germline CDR1 is DFQATT and CDR2 is SNEGSKA (reference sequence). The CDR3 has 14 residues. J was trimmed by 2 bases and V by 5 bases; bases with no gene match: 4. CDR3 residues: CSARGTGTGNTIYF. The CDR3 DNA reads TGCAGTGCTCGTGGGACAGGGACTGGAAACACCATATATTTT.

The chain combines TRBV7-9 with TRBJ1-1, with D maybe TRBD1 (5 bases). Germline lookup yields CDR1 SEHNR and CDR2 FQNEAQ (reference sequence). The CDR3 length is 14 residues. Trimming cost V 5 bases and J 4 bases, with 14 bases left between them. The CDR3, as DNA: TGTGCCAGCAGCATCCACAGGATCCGCACTGAAGCTTTCTTT. This translates into CASSIHRIRTEAFF.

The chain links TRBV6-2 or TRBV6-3 to TRBJ2-3; 12 bases agree with TRBD2. Germline V gives CDR1 MNHEY, CDR2 SVGEGT. The CDR3 covers 18 residues. The V and J ends lost 2 bases and 0 bases, in that order; junction bases with no gene match: 6. The CDR3 is CASSYGLAGGPSTDTQYF. CDR3 in DNA: TGTGCCAGCAGTTACGGTCTAGCGGGGGGGCCAAGCACAGATACGCAGTATTTT.

This rearrangement joins TRBV7-6 to TRBJ1-4; D may be TRBD1 (6 bases). V shed 5 bases and J shed 11 bases, with 15 bases lying between them. This CDR3 is 13 amino acids long. The germline V gene has CDR1 SGHVS and CDR2 FNYEAQ. CDR3 sequence reads: CASSLGEGDKLFF. The CDR3 nucleotides are TGTGCCAGCAGCCTCGGGGAGGGGGATAAACTGTTTTTT.

V and J are TRBV4-1 and TRBJ1-5; 8 bases fit TRBD1. The length of the CDR3 is 15 residues. J was trimmed by 6 bases and V by 1 base; bases with no gene match: 5. Germline V gene data show CDR1 as MGHRA and CDR2 as YSYEKL. The CDR3 DNA sequence: TGCGCCAGCAGCCAAGCGGACAGGGTGGGTCAGCCCCAGCATTTT. Amino acids: CASSQADRVGQPQHF.

This sequence joins TRBV11-3 and TRBJ2-5, with 13 nucleotides matching TRBD2. CDR1 and CDR2 from the germline V gene are SGHNT and YENEEA. V dropped 2 bases and J dropped 3; count of bases not matched to a gene: 3. This CDR3 region has 16 residues. The CDR3 reads CASSLSTSGGEETQYF. The CDR3 nucleotides are TGTGCCAGCAGCTTAAGTACTAGCGGGGGGGAAGAGACCCAGTACTTC.

This clone occurred a few times. The rearrangement uses TRBV5-6 and TRBJ2-5, with 10 bases that match TRBD2. The germline V gene has CDR1 SGHDT and CDR2 YYEEEE. This CDR3 is built from 19 residues. The ends lost 0 bases at V and 0 bases at J; junction bases unmatched: 11. The CDR3 loop is CASSLAALAGASYQETQYF. In DNA form, the CDR3 reads TGTGCCAGCAGCTTGGCGGCGCTAGCGGGGGCCTCGTACCAAGAGACCCAGTACTTC.